The 27 T cell receptor beta chains below come from one sample, sequenced in a study of blood T cell repertoires in COVID-19. Assay used: immunoSEQ multiplex PCR; TCRdb lists only in-frame clones, some missing. The data show approximately 140,000 clones, with approximately 86% seen just once and around 3.3% held by the top ten. What was sequenced was peripheral blood. These receptor sequences come from a man aged 65 to 79 with acute or convalescent COVID-19.

V usage is TRBV4-2 and J usage is TRBJ2-7; TRBD2 aligns across 9 bases. Germline CDR1 LGHNA, CDR2 YNFKEQ. V trimming: 0 bases; J trimming: 3 bases; junction bases outside the gene matches: 3. The CDR3 covers 15 residues. The CDR3 reads CASSQDASGNYEQYF. For the CDR3, the DNA is TGTGCCAGCAGCCAAGATGCTAGCGGGAACTACGAGCAGTACTTC.

This chain uses TRBV19 with TRBJ1-6; 8 bases match TRBD1. Germline values: CDR1 LNHDA, CDR2 SQIVND (reference sequence). V trimming: 5 bases; J trimming: 7 bases; junction bases outside the gene matches: 10. The length of the CDR3 is 16 residues. CDR3 residues: CASSPIPTGENSPLHF. The CDR3 DNA follows: TGTGCCAGTAGTCCGATCCCGACAGGGGAGAATTCACCCCTCCACTTT. The variable domain in full, completed from reference TRBV19 and TRBJ1-6, reads DGGITQSPKYLFRKEGQNVTLSCEQNLNHDAMYWYRQDPGQGLRLIYYSQIVNDFQKGDIAEGYSVSREKKESFPLTVTSAQKNPTAFYLCASSPIPTGENSPLHFGNGTRLTVT.

V usage is TRBV29-1 and J usage is TRBJ2-7, with D possibly TRBD2 on 6 matching bases. V dropped 8 bases and J dropped 2 bases, with 13 bases sitting between them. This CDR3 has 12 residues. Germline CDR1 reads SQVTM; CDR2 reads ANQGSEA. As DNA, the CDR3 is TGCAGCACCCGGGACTGGGCCTACGAGCAGTACTTC. It codes for CSTRDWAYEQYF.

This rearrangement joins TRBV28 to TRBJ1-4, with unresolved D. From germline, CDR1 is MDHEN and CDR2 SYDVKM. Trimming cost V 6 bases and J 4 bases, with 6 bases left between them. The CDR3 is 12 amino acids. The CDR3 here is CASSPYNEKLFF. CDR3 sequence (DNA): TGTGCCAGCAGCCCTTATAATGAAAAACTGTTTTTT.

CDR3 coding DNA: TGTGCCAGCAGCCAAGGGTGGGGAGACACCGGGGAGCTGTTTTTT. This encodes CASSQGWGDTGELFF. The rearrangement joins TRBV3-1 (or the pseudogene TRBV3-2) to TRBJ2-2; D is possibly TRBD2 (5 bases). CDR3 length: 15 amino acids. Germline V gene lookup returns CDR1 LGHDT and CDR2 YNNKEL (reference sequence). V lost 1 base and J 3 bases, leaving 9 bases between the germline ends.

This CDR3 reads CASSEGQGAYNEQFF. As DNA, the CDR3 is TGTGCCAGCAGCGAAGGACAGGGGGCCTACAATGAGCAGTTCTTC. V and J are TRBV7-2 and TRBJ2-1; TRBD1 matches at 10 bases. Germline CDR1 and CDR2: SGHTA and FQGNSA. With V trimmed by 5 bases and J by 2 bases, 3 bases remained unmatched. CDR3 length: 15 amino acids.

The V gene is TRBV19, the J gene TRBJ2-2; no clear D gene. The V end was cut by 3 bases, the J end by 0 bases, with 11 bases between. The CDR3 covers 16 residues. Germline V gene lookup returns CDR1 LNHDA and CDR2 SQIVND (reference sequence). CDR3 sequence reads: CASSIIRSSNTGELFF. The CDR3 DNA is TGTGCCAGTAGTATTATTAGATCCTCGAACACCGGGGAGCTGTTTTTT.

The rearrangement links TRBV7-2 to TRBJ2-3, with 10 bases lining up with TRBD2. The CDR3 consists of 15 residues. V shed 1 base, J shed 3 bases, and the junction held 1 base outside the gene matches. Germline CDR1 and CDR2: SGHTA and FQGNSA. The CDR3 reads CASSLVGLATDTQYF. CDR3 nucleotide sequence: TGTGCCAGCAGCTTAGTGGGACTAGCGACAGATACGCAGTATTTT.

V and J are TRBV6-6 and TRBJ1-2; 7 nucleotides line up with TRBD1. Germline V gene data show CDR1 as MNHNY and CDR2 as SVGAGI (reference sequence). V lost 2 bases, J lost 4 bases, and 4 bases stayed unmatched. The CDR3 has 14 amino acids. The CDR3 region is CASSYKGAGYGYTF. The CDR3 nucleotides are TGTGCCAGCAGTTACAAGGGGGCGGGCTATGGCTACACCTTC.

CDR3 in DNA: TGTGCCAGCAGCCATAAGGTCACGGGTGTTCACGATGAGCAGTTCTTC. Residues: CASSHKVTGVHDEQFF. The V call is TRBV13, the J call TRBJ2-1, with D uncertain. V lost 5 bases and J lost 8, with 22 bases in between. The CDR3 is 16 residues long. From germline, CDR1 is PRHDT and CDR2 FYEKMQ (reference sequence).

The V call is TRBV7-6, the J call TRBJ1-4, with 10 bases matching TRBD1. V lost 4 bases to trimming and J lost 5 bases; unmatched junction nucleotides: 4. CDR3 length: 15 residues. Germline values: CDR1 SGHVS, CDR2 FNYEAQ. DNA for the CDR3: TGTGCCAGCAGCTCTCCGGGACAGGGGAATGAAAAACTGTTTTTT. Amino acid sequence: CASSSPGQGNEKLFF. Full variable domain (missing parts from reference TRBV7-6 and TRBJ1-4): GAGVSQSPRYKVTKRGQDVALRCDPISGHVSLYWYRQALGQGPEFLTYFNYEAQQDKSGLPNDRFSAERPEGSISTLTIQRTEQRDSAMYRCASSSPGQGNEKLFFGSGTQLSVL.

The rearrangement uses TRBV5-1 and TRBJ2-3; weak D call: TRBD1 (7 bases). Germline CDR1 is SGHRS and CDR2 is YFSETQ. This CDR3 is 18 amino acids long. V lost 3 bases and J lost 0, with 20 bases in between. Here the CDR3 reads CASSYAGRGGVSTDTQYF. In DNA form, the CDR3 reads TGCGCCAGCAGCTATGCCGGGAGAGGGGGCGTTAGCACAGATACGCAGTATTTT.

This chain joins TRBV6-5 and TRBJ2-5; 7 bases fit TRBD2. The CDR3 sequence is 14 residues long. CDR1 and CDR2 from the germline V gene are MNHEY and SVGAGI. The V gene end was trimmed by 7 bases and the J gene end by 2 bases; junction bases not matched to a gene: 7. The CDR3 bases are TGTGCCAGCATCCGGAGGGAGGGACAAGAGACCCAGTACTTC. Translation: CASIRREGQETQYF.

This rearrangement joins TRBV7-2 to TRBJ2-1, with a tentative D call TRBD2 (6 bases). The germline CDR1 and CDR2 sequences are SGHTA and FQGNSA. V was cut by 1 base and J by 11 bases, with 12 bases left in between. The CDR3 length is 13 residues. Here the CDR3 reads CASSLVAEGQQFF. In nucleotides, the CDR3 is TGTGCCAGCAGCTTAGTCGCGGAGGGACAGCAGTTCTTC. Together with reference TRBV7-2 and TRBJ2-1, the CDR3 gives the full variable domain: GAGVSQSPSNKVTEKGKDVELRCDPISGHTALYWYRQSLGQGLEFLIYFQGNSAPDKSGLPSDRFSAERTGGSVSTLTIQRTQQEDSAVYLCASSLVAEGQQFFGPGTRLTVL.

The gene calls are TRBV5-1 and TRBJ2-2, with a weak D call TRBD2 (6 bases). The CDR3 consists of 14 residues. CDR1 is SGHRS and CDR2 is YFSETQ in the germline V gene. V dropped 0 bases and J dropped 7 bases, with 10 bases sitting between them. CDR3: CASSLAGEVGELFF. CDR3 sequence (DNA): TGCGCCAGCAGCTTGGCGGGAGAGGTCGGGGAGCTGTTTTTT.

This clone is a singleton in its sample. The chain links TRBV15 to TRBJ2-7, with 12 bases lining up with TRBD2. Unmatched junction bases numbered 6, after V lost 5 bases and J lost 10 bases. There are 13 residues in the CDR3. In germline, CDR1 is LNHNV, CDR2 YYDKDF (reference sequence). The DNA for the CDR3 is TGTGCCACCAGCTCACGGACTAGCGGGAACCAGTACTTC. This encodes CATSSRTSGNQYF.

V gene TRBV5-1 combines with J gene TRBJ2-5; D may be TRBD2 (6 bases). This CDR3 has 13 amino acids. Germline CDR1 and CDR2: SGHRS and YFSETQ. Trimming shortened V by 5 bases and J by 4 bases, and 12 bases separated the two germline ends. The CDR3 here is CASRAGLGETQYF. Written as DNA, the CDR3 is TGCGCCAGCAGGGCGGGATTGGGAGAGACCCAGTACTTC.

This chain uses TRBV28 with TRBJ1-2; D is uncertain. The CDR3 extends over 16 amino acids. Trimming cost V 3 bases and J 0 bases, with 14 bases left between them. CDR1 MDHEN and CDR2 SYDVKM come from the germline V gene. CDR3 amino acids: CASSLGPGESNYGYTF. The CDR3 coding sequence is TGTGCCAGCAGTTTGGGCCCCGGGGAGTCTAACTATGGCTACACCTTC.

The chain combines TRBV7-2 with TRBJ2-7, with 12 positions matching TRBD1. In germline, CDR1 is SGHTA, CDR2 FQGNSA. The CDR3 extends over 16 amino acids. V was pared by 1 base and J by 6 bases, with 7 bases of the junction left unmatched. CDR3 region: CASSLGAGTGGLEQYF. In nucleotides, the CDR3 is TGTGCCAGCAGCTTAGGGGCCGGGACAGGGGGCCTCGAGCAGTACTTC.

Details on this clone: The sample holds other DNA sequences that translate to the same CDR3. The chain recombines TRBV4-1 with TRBJ2-7; 9 bases are shared with TRBD1. Unmatched junction bases numbered 6, after V lost 3 bases and J lost 6 bases. CDR1 and CDR2 from the germline V gene are MGHRA and YSYEKL. The CDR3 contains 14 residues. DNA for the CDR3: TGCGCCAGCAGCCATCCGGGACAGGGATTCGAGCAGTACTTC. This sequence encodes CASSHPGQGFEQYF.

V usage is TRBV29-1 and J usage is TRBJ2-2, with D possibly TRBD1 on 6 matching bases. CDR3 length: 15 amino acids. Germline V gives CDR1 SQVTM, CDR2 ANQGSEA. V was pared by 7 bases and J by 0 bases, with 15 bases between. This CDR3 is CSARTANTNTGELFF. In DNA, the CDR3 is TGCAGCGCTCGGACAGCAAACACGAACACCGGGGAGCTGTTTTTT.

The chain combines TRBV6-2 or TRBV6-3 with TRBJ2-3, with 12 bases fitting TRBD2. CDR3 length equals 15 residues. V trimming: 2 bases; J trimming: 6 bases; junction bases outside the gene matches: 3. Germline V CDR1 and CDR2: MNHEY, SVGEGT. Written as DNA, the CDR3 is TGTGCCAGCAGTTACACCGGGACTAGCGGGGATACGCAGTATTTT. Protein: CASSYTGTSGDTQYF.

This chain uses TRBV12-3 or TRBV12-4 with TRBJ1-1; D may be TRBD1 (5 bases). The length of the CDR3 is 13 residues. The ends were cut back, 6 bases at V and 1 base at J, with 9 bases in the middle. The CDR3 sequence: CASSLTANTEAFF. The CDR3 DNA reads TGTGCCAGCAGCTTGACAGCGAACACTGAAGCTTTCTTT.

The CDR3 coding sequence is TGTGCCAGCAGCCAAGATCTCCCGGGGACAGATACGCAGTATTTT. This sequence encodes CASSQDLPGTDTQYF. The chain couples TRBV14 to TRBJ2-3; TRBD2 might be the D (5 bases). V was shortened by 0 bases and J by 3 bases, with 10 bases between the two germline ends. The CDR3 has 15 residues. The germline V gene encodes CDR1 SGHDN and CDR2 FVKESK. Supplemented by reference TRBV14 and TRBJ2-3, the full variable domain reads EAGVTQFPSHSVIEKGQTVTLRCDPISGHDNLYWYRRVMGKEIKFLLHFVKESKQDESGMPNNRFLAERTGGTYSTLKVQPAELEDSGVYFCASSQDLPGTDTQYFGPGTRLTVL.

The chain's CDR3 is CASRISSLGLSYNEQFF. In nucleotides, the CDR3 is TGTGCCAGCAGGATCAGTTCATTGGGACTCTCCTACAATGAGCAGTTCTTC. The chain is built from TRBV28 and TRBJ2-1; weak D call: TRBD2 (6 bases). The germline V and J ends were trimmed by 6 bases and 0 bases, with 18 bases remaining between them. The CDR3 is 17 amino acids. Germline CDR1 reads MDHEN; CDR2 reads SYDVKM.

This chain connects TRBV7-8 to TRBJ1-5; D possibly corresponds to TRBD1 (6 bases). The CDR3 runs 14 residues. V lost 6 bases to trimming and J lost 6 bases, with 15 bases between them. The germline CDR1 and CDR2 sequences are SGHVS and FQNEAQ. The CDR3 spells CASRAGAGRQPQHF. CDR3 DNA sequence: TGTGCCAGCAGGGCAGGGGCAGGGCGTCAGCCCCAGCATTTT.

This chain joins TRBV11-2 and TRBJ2-2; 7 positions agree with TRBD1. After removal of 6 bases from V and 5 bases from J, the junction contained 9 bases not matched to a gene. Germline assignment: CDR1 SGHAT and CDR2 FQNNGV. This CDR3 has 15 residues. DNA for the CDR3: TGTGCCAGCAGTGGTTGGGCAGGGGGAACCGGGGAGCTGTTTTTT. Its translation is CASSGWAGGTGELFF. Together with reference TRBV11-2 and TRBJ2-2, the CDR3 gives the full variable domain: EAGVAQSPRYKIIEKRQSVAFWCNPISGHATLYWYQQILGQGPKLLIQFQNNGVVDDSQLPKDRFSAERLKGVDSTLKIQPAKLEDSAVYLCASSGWAGGTGELFFGEGSRLTVL.